The next 24 T cell receptor beta chains were all read from a single sample in a study of cytomegalovirus exposure and HLA in healthy donors. The study ran its PCR with 60 Vbeta and 13 Jbeta primers. Assay: immunoSEQ multiplex PCR; the TCRdb copy retains only in-frame clones and omits some. The specimen's table records tens of thousands of clones. Specimen: PBMCs. The receptors shown here come from a male donor in good health and CMV-seronegative.

The chain recombines TRBV5-1 with TRBJ1-2, with 8 bases identical to TRBD1. Germline assignment: CDR1 SGHRS and CDR2 YFSETQ. V lost 5 bases and J lost 3; bases outside the gene matches: 6. The CDR3 is 14 residues long. As DNA, the CDR3 is TGCGCCAGCAGAGACAGGGGCGCTGACTATGGCTACACCTTC. This codes for CASRDRGADYGYTF.

The chain recombines TRBV28 with TRBJ1-5, with 8 bases lining up with TRBD1. CDR3 length: 13 amino acids. The ends lost 6 bases at V and 4 bases at J; junction bases unmatched: 2. Germline V gives CDR1 MDHEN, CDR2 SYDVKM. CDR3 bases: TGTGCCAGCAGGGGACAGGCAAATCAGCCCCAGCATTTT. Translated, it gives CASRGQANQPQHF.

This rearrangement joins TRBV4-2 to TRBJ2-7; weak D call: TRBD1 (5 bases). This CDR3 has 15 amino acids. Per germline, CDR1 LGHNA and CDR2 YNFKEQ. Trimming removed 0 bases from V and 5 bases from J, with 14 bases in between. CDR3: CASSQDIGRVNEQYF. The CDR3, as DNA: TGTGCCAGCAGCCAAGATATTGGCAGGGTCAACGAGCAGTACTTC.

The chain combines TRBV28 with TRBJ1-5, with 11 nucleotides matching TRBD1. This CDR3 is 16 amino acids long. J lost 7 bases, V lost 5 bases, and 10 bases had no gene match. CDR1 and CDR2 from the germline V gene are MDHEN and SYDVKM. DNA of the CDR3: TGTGCCAGCAGTGAACGGGACAGGGGGATGGACCAGCCCCAGCATTTT. As protein: CASSERDRGMDQPQHF. The full variable domain, completed using reference TRBV28 and TRBJ1-5, is DVKVTQSSRYLVKRTGEKVFLECVQDMDHENMFWYRQDPGLGLRLIYFSYDVKMKEKGDIPEGYSVSREKKERFSLILESASTNQTSMYLCASSERDRGMDQPQHFGDGTRLSIL.

The chain joins TRBV5-4 to TRBJ2-1, with D maybe TRBD1 (6 bases). V lost 2 bases and J lost 15, with 12 bases in between. This CDR3 spans 11 amino acids. In germline, CDR1 is SGHNT, CDR2 YYREEE (reference sequence). CDR3: CASSFRDTRFF. Written as DNA, the CDR3 is TGTGCCAGCAGCTTCCGGGACACAAGGTTCTTC.

The chain carries TRBV2 and TRBJ1-3, with D possibly being TRBD1 (5 bases). Germline CDR1 and CDR2: SNHLY and FYNNEI. The length of the CDR3 is 17 residues. V was cut by 4 bases and J by 0 bases, with 16 bases left in between. The CDR3 DNA is TGTGCCAGCAGTGGCCCAGGGCCGAGGAGCTCTGGAAACACCATATATTTT. This codes for CASSGPGPRSSGNTIYF.

The CDR3 here is CASSRESAGELFF. The CDR3 DNA reads as TGTGCCAGCAGTCGGGAGTCAGCCGGGGAGCTGTTTTTT. The genes are TRBV2 and TRBJ2-2; the D gene is possibly TRBD2 (6 bases). Germline-derived CDR1 and CDR2 are SNHLY and FYNNEI. The CDR3 runs to 13 residues. Trimming left V 5 bases short and J 6 bases short, with 10 bases between.

The rearrangement joins TRBV29-1 to TRBJ2-3; the match to TRBD2 covers 8 bases. With V trimmed by 4 bases and J by 2 bases, 5 bases remained unmatched. CDR3 length: 14 residues. Germline-derived CDR1 and CDR2 are SQVTM and ANQGSEA. CDR3 sequence: CSVAGGAPTDTQYF. In DNA, the CDR3 is TGCAGCGTTGCCGGGGGGGCCCCCACAGATACGCAGTATTTT.

The chain has TRBV11-1 and TRBJ2-6, with 14 bases fitting TRBD2. This CDR3 has 19 residues. CDR1 is SGHAT, CDR2 FQDESV, per germline (reference sequence). Germline trimming cut 3 bases from V and 3 bases from J; bases unmatched to any gene: 7. The CDR3 DNA reads TGTGCCAGCAGCTTCACGGGACTAGCGGGAGCTGATGGGGCCAACGTCCTGACTTTC. Its protein is CASSFTGLAGADGANVLTF. The whole variable domain, remainder taken from reference TRBV11-1 and TRBJ2-6, is EAEVAQSPRYKITEKSQAVAFWCDPISGHATLYWYRQILGQGPELLVQFQDESVVDDSQLPKDRFSAERLKGVDSTLKIQPAELGDSAMYLCASSFTGLAGADGANVLTFGAGSRLTVL.

The chain combines TRBV30 with TRBJ1-1; a possible D gene is TRBD1 (6 bases). With 3 bases removed from V and 8 bases from J, the gap between germline ends came to 10 bases. The CDR3 consists of 11 residues. The germline CDR1 and CDR2 sequences are GTSNPN and SVGIG (reference sequence). The CDR3 DNA reads as TGTGCCTGGAGGGGGGCAGCAGAAGCTTTCTTT. Translating it yields CAWRGAAEAFF.

The chain couples TRBV6-5 to TRBJ1-2; 8 bases line up with TRBD1. V lost 2 bases to trimming and J lost 5 bases; unmatched junction nucleotides: 4. From germline, CDR1 is MNHEY and CDR2 SVGAGI. There are 14 residues in the CDR3. The CDR3 DNA reads TGTGCCAGCAGTTACGCAGGGGGCAGTTATGGCTACACCTTC. Protein product: CASSYAGGSYGYTF.

V and J are TRBV7-2 and TRBJ2-7; weak D call: TRBD1 (5 bases). Germline values: CDR1 SGHTA, CDR2 FQGNSA. V lost 2 bases and J lost 6, with 20 bases in between. This CDR3 has 16 amino acids. The CDR3 spells CASSLRSRELIAEQYF. In DNA form, the CDR3 reads TGTGCCAGCAGCTTACGTAGCAGGGAACTGATCGCCGAGCAGTACTTC.

With regard to this clone: Germline is not matched at one junction end, which may reflect a read error. The V and J genes are TRBV6-1 and TRBJ2-7, with D unresolved. Germline values: CDR1 MNHNS, CDR2 SASEGT. The CDR3 sequence is 11 residues long. In nucleotides, the CDR3 is TGCGGAGTGACCGATAACTACGAGCAGTACTTC. The encoded protein is CGVTDNYEQYF.

V gene TRBV19 combines with J gene TRBJ1-6; TRBD1 might be the D (5 bases). There are 15 residues in the CDR3. The V gene lost 5 bases and the J gene lost 9 bases, with 17 bases spanning the gap. CDR1 and CDR2 from the germline V gene are LNHDA and SQIVND (reference sequence). The CDR3 DNA is TGTGCCAGTAGTCGACTCGAAGGCAGGGCTTCACCCCTCCACTTT. Translated, it gives CASSRLEGRASPLHF.

This chain connects TRBV29-1 to TRBJ1-2; D is ambiguous. Germline V gene lookup returns CDR1 SQVTM and CDR2 ANQGSEA. The V end was cut by 4 bases, the J end by 4 bases, with 7 bases between. The CDR3 covers 11 residues. CDR3 coding DNA: TGCAGCGTTGTGTCCGTCTATGGCTACACCTTC. As protein: CSVVSVYGYTF.

This chain links TRBV9 with TRBJ2-2; TRBD2 might be the D (6 bases). Trimming shortened V by 4 bases and J by 0 bases, and 10 bases separated the two germline ends. Germline CDR1 SGDLS, CDR2 YYNGEE. This CDR3 contains 15 residues. Here the CDR3 DNA reads TGTGCCAGCAGCTCCAGACTAGCGAACACCGGGGAGCTGTTTTTT. This codes for CASSSRLANTGELFF.

The chain recombines TRBV7-9 with TRBJ1-2, with 9 bases that match TRBD1. Germline CDR1 is SEHNR and CDR2 is FQNEAQ (reference sequence). The length of the CDR3 is 16 residues. The V gene end was trimmed by 0 bases and the J gene end by 8 bases; junction bases not matched to a gene: 10. The CDR3 nucleotides read TGTGCCAGCAGCTTAGCGCAGGGGACAGGGCATTCGGGCTACACCTTC. The encoded protein is CASSLAQGTGHSGYTF. The variable domain in full, completed from reference TRBV7-9 and TRBJ1-2, reads DTGVSQNPRHKITKRGQNVTFRCDPISEHNRLYWYRQTLGQGPEFLTYFQNEAQLEKSRLLSDRFSAERPKGSFSTLEIQRTEQGDSAMYLCASSLAQGTGHSGYTFGSGTRLTVV.

The chain joins TRBV30 to TRBJ1-2; D might be TRBD1 (5 bases). Germline loops: CDR1 GTSNPN, CDR2 SVGIG (reference sequence). V was cut by 4 bases and J by 2 bases, with 8 bases left in between. There are 12 residues in the CDR3. This CDR3 reads CAWTRGNYGYTF. CDR3 in DNA: TGTGCCTGGACTCGGGGGAACTATGGCTACACCTTC. Variable domain in full (rest from reference TRBV30 and TRBJ1-2): SQTIHQWPATLVQPVGSPLSLECTVEGTSNPNLYWYRQAAGRGLQLLFYSVGIGQISSEVPQNLSASRPQDRQFILSSKKLLLSDSGFYLCAWTRGNYGYTFGSGTRLTVV.

Details on this clone: The sample has other DNA sequences that encode this CDR3 too. This chain uses TRBV5-4 with TRBJ2-2; 10 bases align to TRBD2. With V trimmed by 0 bases and J by 5 bases, 4 bases remained unmatched. The CDR3 extends over 16 amino acids. Germline V lookup: CDR1 SGHNT, CDR2 YYREEE (reference sequence). The CDR3 DNA is TGTGCCAGCAGCTTGGCTAGCGGGAGATCAACCGGGGAGCTGTTTTTT. This gives the protein CASSLASGRSTGELFF.

In terms of frequency, this clone is medium-sized. J is TRBJ2-1 and V is TRBV5-4; 8 nucleotides align to TRBD1. V was clipped by 5 bases and J by 8 bases; unmatched bases: 12. There are 15 residues in the CDR3. Looked up from germline, CDR1 is SGHNT and CDR2 is YYREEE (reference sequence). CDR3 nucleotides: TGTGCCAGCAGGGGGGACAGGAGCCTATCTTATGAGCAGTTCTTC. This sequence encodes CASRGDRSLSYEQFF.

This chain uses TRBV5-4 with TRBJ1-3; 7 bases map to TRBD1. V shed 4 bases, J shed 4 bases, and the junction held 5 bases outside the gene matches. The germline V gene encodes CDR1 SGHNT and CDR2 YYREEE (reference sequence). The CDR3 length is 14 residues. The CDR3 region has the DNA TGTGCCAGCAGCGCCGGGACAGCAGGAAACACCATATATTTT. Translated: CASSAGTAGNTIYF.

DNA of the CDR3: TGTGCCAGCAGTTTAGGACAGGGGAGGCAGCCCCAGCATTTT. Translated, it gives CASSLGQGRQPQHF. The rearrangement uses TRBV28 and TRBJ1-5; 9 bases align to TRBD1. Germline V gene sequence: CDR1 MDHEN, CDR2 SYDVKM. Losses at the gene ends were 2 bases for V and 7 bases for J; bases not matched to a gene: 3. The length of the CDR3 is 14 residues. The full variable domain, in which reference TRBV28 and TRBJ1-5 provide the parts outside the CDR3, is DVKVTQSSRYLVKRTGEKVFLECVQDMDHENMFWYRQDPGLGLRLIYFSYDVKMKEKGDIPEGYSVSREKKERFSLILESASTNQTSMYLCASSLGQGRQPQHFGDGTRLSIL.

The V gene is TRBV6-5, the J gene TRBJ2-3; 12 nucleotides match TRBD2. This CDR3 comprises 15 residues. Germline V gene lookup returns CDR1 MNHEY and CDR2 SVGAGI. V gave up 7 bases and J gave up 1 base; unmatched junction bases: 3. The CDR3 sequence: CASTRLAGGTDTQYF. CDR3 bases: TGTGCCAGCACTCGACTAGCGGGGGGCACAGATACGCAGTATTTT.

This chain joins TRBV19 and TRBJ2-5; 7 bases are shared with TRBD2. Germline-derived CDR1 and CDR2 are LNHDA and SQIVND (reference sequence). The CDR3 sequence is 15 residues long. The ends lost 4 bases at V and 6 bases at J; junction bases unmatched: 11. The DNA for the CDR3 is TGTGCCAGTAGTAATCAGCGGGGCAGCAGGCAGACCCAGTACTTC. It encodes CASSNQRGSRQTQYF.